This T cell receptor beta chain was found in a study of T-cell reconstitution after alpha-beta-depleted transplantation in children. This clonotype occurred a few times. For TCRbeta, the library was prepared with unique molecular identifiers. TCRdb used MiXCR to reprocess the PCR reads, holding one entry per CDR3 protein. The sample lists about 610,000 distinct CDR3 sequences, more than 9% occurring once. With 7 bases removed from V and 1 base from J, the gap between germline ends came to 4 bases. Germline assignment: CDR1 SQVTM and CDR2 ANQGSEA. CDR3 size: 10 residues. Sequencing used PBMCs from the stem cell graft donor, obtained from the stem cell graft. The chain links TRBV29-1 to TRBJ2-5; D is uncertain. The TCR was taken from a human donor who donated a stem cell graft to a child with acute myeloid leukemia. CDR3: CSAIQETQYF. The CDR3 DNA reads as TGCAGCGCCATCCAAGAGACCCAGTACTTC.